This record looks at one TCR beta chain sequence and its context. The CDR3 loop spans 13 amino acids. V was cut by 0 bases and J by 5 bases, with 8 bases left in between. Germline V lookup: CDR1 DFQATT, CDR2 SNEGSKA (reference sequence). These data originate in a study of CD8 T cells in Susac syndrome. For the study at large: Among the sequenced Susac syndrome patients, roughly 6 had active disease while under ten were in remission.

A quantity of about 0.5 to 1 ug RNA underwent reverse transcription using random hexamers. TCR beta CDR3 was amplified by immunoSEQ multiplex PCR. This amplification extended across 54 Vbeta and 13 Jbeta segments. TCRdb redid the calling of the immunoSEQ multiplex PCR reads with MiXCR, one entry per CDR3 protein. The sample lists about 150,000 distinct CDR3 sequences, roughly 95% occurring once. High-throughput TCR beta sequencing covered peripheral CD8+ and CD4+ T cells. Isolation of CD8+ and CD4+ T cells was performed negatively, whereas enrichment of TEMRA cells was done by FACS. Specimen: CD4+ T cells from PBMCs. This TCR was sampled from a human donor with Susac syndrome. The chain joins TRBV20-1 to TRBJ1-5; D is uncertain. The CDR3: CSARDKGYQPQHF. DNA for the CDR3: TGCAGTGCTAGAGATAAGGGATATCAGCCCCAGCATTTT.